By share, the clone carrying this T cell receptor beta chain counts as medium-sized (0.01 to 0.1%). The antigen remains unidentified. This sample was included in a study of T cell repertoires in aging, cancer and after chemotherapy. Study information: Donor ages fell into six groups from 30 or younger up to 70 or older. Over several months to years, re-sampled healthy donor repertoires clearly shared clones.

Overall study findings and caveats: Untreated cancer patients had significantly lower blood TCR diversity than age-matched healthy donors. Median generation probability rose over the chemotherapy interval in each cancer cohort, suggesting rebound thymic output.

The CDR3 contains 16 residues. With 3 bases clipped from V and 0 bases from J, the junction kept 4 bases outside the gene matches. CDR1 is SQVTM and CDR2 is ANQGSEA in the germline V gene. Multiplex touch-down PCR with TRB-A/B primers amplified rearranged V-D-J TRB sequences. TCRdb ran MiXCR on the multiplex PCR reads and lists one entry per CDR3 protein. Among about 15,000 distinct CDR3 sequences listed, roughly half were seen once. Amplification of TCR beta used genomic DNA extracted from peripheral blood. The clonotype was recovered from a human donor in good health. The chain carries TRBV29-1 and TRBJ2-3; TRBD2 matches at 12 bases. The sample taken for sequencing was blood. The CDR3 is CSVEGTSGRSTDTQYF. The CDR3 region has the DNA TGCAGCGTTGAGGGGACTAGCGGGCGTAGCACAGATACGCAGTATTTT.